This TCR beta chain emerged from a study of cytomegalovirus exposure and HLA in healthy donors. PCR involved 60 Vbeta and 13 Jbeta primers. The repertoire was sequenced with immunoSEQ multiplex PCR; TCRdb's copy has only in-frame clones and lacks some. The repertoire includes under 200,000 clones, roughly 84% of them detected once, and about 1% sits in the top ten. In regard to this clone: Antigen unknown.

Per the germline V gene, CDR1 is SGHRS and CDR2 is YFSETQ. V lost 2 bases and J 8 bases, leaving 13 bases between the germline ends. The CDR3 loop spans 14 amino acids. Regarding the study as a whole: The authors later found TCR association rates varying by HLA locus, with DRB1 most and HLA-C fewest. The study put 160 or so TCR beta chains on its list as cytomegalovirus-associated. Generally TCR sequences proved uncommon, though certain public TCRs appeared in numerous donors. Excluded: some indistinguishable V segments such as TRBV6-2 and TRBV6-3.

This rearrangement joins TRBV5-1 to TRBJ1-4; D not resolved. The TCR sequence derives from a man aged 30 to 39 in good health and CMV-seronegative. Sequencing used PBMCs. The CDR3 loop is CASSLQGPGEKLFF. CDR3 in DNA: TGCGCCAGCAGCTTACAAGGTCCGGGGGAAAAACTGTTTTTT. Filled out from reference TRBV5-1 and TRBJ1-4, the complete variable domain reads KAGVTQTPRYLIKTRGQQVTLSCSPISGHRSVSWYQQTPGQGLQFLFEYFSETQRNKGNFPGRFSGRQFSNSRSEMNVSTLELGDSALYLCASSLQGPGEKLFFGSGTQLSVL.